This entry lists 15 T cell receptor beta chains sequenced from one sample in a study of T cell responses to AZD1222 COVID-19 vaccine. Sequenced by immunoSEQ multiplex PCR; TCRdb stores in-frame clones only, minus some. The table records 99,000 or so clones, roughly 87% of them present only once. The specimen comprised peripheral blood, sampled 28 days after the second AZD1222 dose. The receptors were gathered from an adult who received the AZD1222 COVID-19 vaccine.

This chain links TRBV28 with TRBJ1-1, with unresolved D. The germline V gene has CDR1 MDHEN and CDR2 SYDVKM. Trimming removed 5 bases from V and 0 bases from J, with 19 bases in between. This CDR3 region has 17 residues. This CDR3 reads CASSPGNRAKLNTEAFF. Written as DNA, the CDR3 is TGTGCCAGCAGTCCCGGAAATCGGGCCAAGCTGAACACTGAAGCTTTCTTT.

V gene TRBV19 combines with J gene TRBJ2-3, with D possibly matching TRBD2 (6 bases). CDR3 size: 14 residues. Germline CDR1 LNHDA, CDR2 SQIVND (reference sequence). The V and J ends lost 3 bases and 3 bases respectively, with 10 bases between them. The CDR3 nucleotides read TGTGCCAGTAGTATTAAGAGCGGGACAGATACGCAGTATTTT. It translates to CASSIKSGTDTQYF.

J is TRBJ1-1 and V is TRBV6-5; weak D call: TRBD1 (5 bases). The V gene lost 2 bases and the J gene lost 1 base, with 11 bases spanning the gap. Germline assignment: CDR1 MNHEY and CDR2 SVGAGI. The CDR3 totals 15 residues. In DNA form, the CDR3 reads TGTGCCAGCAGTTACCTTGGCGGGGGGAACACTGAAGCTTTCTTT. It encodes CASSYLGGGNTEAFF.

The chain combines TRBV4-1 with TRBJ2-7; unclear D gene. The germline CDR1 and CDR2 sequences are MGHRA and YSYEKL. The V and J ends lost 0 bases and 0 bases respectively, with 9 bases between them. The CDR3 runs 15 residues. As DNA, the CDR3 is TGCGCCAGCAGCCAAGAGGAGTACAGCTCCTACGAGCAGTACTTC. Translating gives CASSQEEYSSYEQYF.

The chain joins TRBV18 to TRBJ2-1, with D tentatively TRBD1 or TRBD2 (5 bases each). There are 18 residues in the CDR3. CDR1 and CDR2 (germline): KGHSH, LQKENI. Trimming removed 3 bases from V and 1 base from J, with 19 bases in between. The CDR3 here is CASSPLVTGRSSYNEQFF. CDR3 coding DNA: TGTGCCAGCTCACCTTTGGTTACGGGACGGAGTTCCTACAATGAGCAGTTCTTC.

This rearrangement joins TRBV11-2 to TRBJ2-1; 7 bases are a match to TRBD2. The CDR3 runs 18 residues. The germline V gene encodes CDR1 SGHAT and CDR2 FQNNGV. V dropped 5 bases and J dropped 8; count of bases not matched to a gene: 21. This chain's CDR3 is CASSVRGRTRGSLDEQFF. DNA of the CDR3: TGTGCCAGCAGCGTCCGAGGGAGGACTAGGGGCTCCTTGGATGAGCAGTTCTTC.

The chain links TRBV28 to TRBJ2-2; D is undetermined. Germline values: CDR1 MDHEN, CDR2 SYDVKM. V was trimmed by 6 bases and J by 7 bases, leaving 12 bases between them. The CDR3 loop spans 13 amino acids. The CDR3 DNA is TGTGCCAGCAGGGTACCCGCGGTCGGGGAGCTGTTTTTT. Amino acids: CASRVPAVGELFF.

This rearrangement joins TRBV7-8 to TRBJ1-1; no firm D call. CDR1 and CDR2 from the germline V gene are SGHVS and FQNEAQ. This CDR3 contains 15 residues. V gave up 0 bases and J gave up 1 base, with 9 bases separating them. The CDR3 bases are TGTGCCAGCAGCTTAGCGAACGGGGAGAACACTGAAGCTTTCTTT. Translated: CASSLANGENTEAFF.

This chain connects TRBV6-5 to TRBJ1-2, with a tentative D call TRBD1 (6 bases). Trimming left V 6 bases short and J 4 bases short, with 12 bases between. The germline V gene encodes CDR1 MNHEY and CDR2 SVGAGI. The CDR3 contains 13 residues. CDR3 residues: CASRRDRSYGYTF. DNA of the CDR3: TGTGCCAGCAGGCGAGACAGGAGCTATGGCTACACCTTC.

This chain connects TRBV18 to TRBJ2-7; 12 bases agree with TRBD2. Germline lookup yields CDR1 KGHSH and CDR2 LQKENI. V trimming: 5 bases; J trimming: 6 bases; junction bases outside the gene matches: 8. This CDR3 spans 15 amino acids. CDR3 coding DNA: TGTGCCAGCTCAGTCAGACTAGCGGGAGACCGCGAGCAGTACTTC. This sequence encodes CASSVRLAGDREQYF.

The V gene is TRBV5-1, the J gene TRBJ1-5; D is undetermined. CDR3 size: 14 residues. Trimming cost V 1 base and J 9 bases, with 14 bases left between them. The V gene's germline CDR1 is SGHRS and CDR2 YFSETQ. As DNA, the CDR3 is TGCGCCAGCAGCTTGTCGCCTGTGGACGGGCCCCAGCATTTT. This gives the protein CASSLSPVDGPQHF. The full variable domain, its missing parts supplied by reference TRBV5-1 and TRBJ1-5, is KAGVTQTPRYLIKTRGQQVTLSCSPISGHRSVSWYQQTPGQGLQFLFEYFSETQRNKGNFPGRFSGRQFSNSRSEMNVSTLELGDSALYLCASSLSPVDGPQHFGDGTRLSIL.

The sample holds a few counts of this clone. V usage is TRBV28 and J usage is TRBJ2-1; 10 bases align to TRBD1. V lost 5 bases and J lost 6; bases outside the gene matches: 16. Germline V gene data show CDR1 as MDHEN and CDR2 as SYDVKM. The CDR3 runs 18 residues. CDR3 coding DNA: TGTGCCAGCAGTCGACCCGTGTTGAGGACAGGGGGATCCAATGAGCAGTTCTTC. Its translation: CASSRPVLRTGGSNEQFF.

The sample holds one count of this clone. The chain employs TRBV6-5 and TRBJ2-5; TRBD2 agrees at 7 bases. The CDR3 contains 14 residues. After removal of 3 bases from V and 5 bases from J, the junction contained 6 bases not matched to a gene. Germline lookup yields CDR1 MNHEY and CDR2 SVGAGI. This chain's CDR3 is CASSYKRSGETQYF. The DNA for the CDR3 is TGTGCCAGCAGTTATAAACGTAGCGGGGAGACCCAGTACTTC.

The chain employs TRBV6-2 or TRBV6-3 and TRBJ2-7; the match to TRBD2 covers 7 bases. After removal of 2 bases from V and 2 bases from J, the junction contained 12 bases not matched to a gene. The germline gives CDR1 MNHEY, CDR2 SVGEGT. The CDR3 extends over 17 amino acids. CDR3 residues: CASSYAGKRGEPYEQYF. The CDR3 nucleotides read TGTGCCAGCAGTTACGCGGGCAAGCGGGGCGAACCCTACGAGCAGTACTTC.

This clone was picked up one time. The chain carries TRBV9 and TRBJ2-1; D not resolved. Trimming took 4 bases from V and 6 from J, leaving 17 bases between them. Germline values: CDR1 SGDLS, CDR2 YYNGEE. The CDR3 loop spans 15 amino acids. The CDR3 DNA sequence: TGTGCCAGCAGCCTAAACAGTCTCCAAGGCAATGAGCAGTTCTTC. This gives the protein CASSLNSLQGNEQFF.